Below are 21 T cell receptor beta chains sequenced from a single sample in a study of blood T cell repertoires in COVID-19. Using immunoSEQ multiplex PCR, the repertoire was profiled, and TCRdb retains in-frame clones only, with some absent. The profile covers some 70,000 clones, with 75% to 95% appearing a single time and 10% to 15% taken by the ten largest. The sample comprised peripheral blood. Receptors were obtained from a human donor with active COVID-19. The donor label of this sample is uncertain.

The gene calls are TRBV6-5 and TRBJ1-1; D is perhaps TRBD1 (6 bases). CDR3 length equals 14 residues. The V gene's germline CDR1 is MNHEY and CDR2 SVGAGI. V dropped 6 bases and J dropped 1 base, with 12 bases sitting between them. CDR3 DNA: TGTGCCAGCAGCCAGGGGAATTCGAACACTGAAGCTTTCTTT. It translates to CASSQGNSNTEAFF.

This rearrangement joins TRBV28 to TRBJ1-5; D perhaps matches TRBD1 (6 bases). Germline CDR1 and CDR2: MDHEN and SYDVKM. The CDR3 is 16 amino acids. V shed 7 bases and J shed 2 bases, with 18 bases lying between them. CDR3 in DNA: TGTGCCAGCATGGACAGTTGGGGTGGTGGCAATCAGCCCCAGCATTTT. It specifies CASMDSWGGGNQPQHF.

The V gene is TRBV28, the J gene TRBJ1-2, with TRBD1 matching 11 bases. CDR3 size: 14 residues. Per the germline V gene, CDR1 is MDHEN and CDR2 is SYDVKM. Unmatched junction bases numbered 6, after V lost 6 bases and J lost 6 bases. CDR3 protein: CASRAPGQGDGYTF. The CDR3 DNA sequence: TGTGCCAGCAGGGCCCCGGGACAGGGGGATGGCTACACCTTC.

V is TRBV5-6 and J is TRBJ2-1, with D maybe TRBD2 (8 bases). Trimming stripped 2 bases from V and 10 bases from J, with 13 bases between. Germline assignment: CDR1 SGHDT and CDR2 YYEEEE. The CDR3 totals 13 residues. CDR3 bases: TGTGCCAGCAGCTTCTTAGCGGGACAGGAGCAGTTCTTC. The encoded protein is CASSFLAGQEQFF.

This chain links TRBV28 with TRBJ1-5; D is possibly TRBD1 (6 bases). Trimming took 10 bases from V and 4 from J, leaving 20 bases between them. Germline V gene sequence: CDR1 MDHEN, CDR2 SYDVKM. The CDR3 covers 15 residues. Here the CDR3 DNA reads TGTGCCATCTCACCCCCTGAAGGGGGAAATCAGCCCCAGCATTTT. This codes for CAISPPEGGNQPQHF.

This clone appeared once. This rearrangement joins TRBV5-5 to TRBJ2-7, with TRBD1 matching over 9 bases. The V and J ends lost 3 bases and 2 bases, in that order; junction bases with no gene match: 6. Per the germline V gene, CDR1 is SGHKS and CDR2 is YYEKEE (reference sequence). The CDR3 is made up of 15 amino acids. The CDR3 sequence is CASSWGTGQTYEQYF. In nucleotides, the CDR3 is TGTGCCAGCAGCTGGGGGACAGGGCAAACCTACGAGCAGTACTTC.

V is TRBV4-3 and J is TRBJ2-3; 9 bases map to TRBD2. V shed 4 bases and J 3 bases; nucleotides not matched to a gene: 5. Germline-derived CDR1 and CDR2 are LGHNA and YSLEER. This CDR3 comprises 15 residues. The CDR3 region has the DNA TGCGCCAGCAGCCTTAGCGGGAGCGGAACAGATACGCAGTATTTT. This encodes CASSLSGSGTDTQYF.

As concerns this clone: At one of its ends the junction is not consistent with the germline gene, which may arise from a read error. This chain uses TRBV10-1 with TRBJ2-7; a possible D gene is TRBD1 (6 bases). This CDR3 contains 11 residues. CDR1 WNHNN and CDR2 SYGVQD come from the germline V gene (reference sequence). CDR3 in amino acids: CASSEGGIWDF. CDR3 sequence (DNA): TGCGCCAGCAGTGAGGGGGGCATCTGGGACTTC.

This chain connects TRBV12-3 or TRBV12-4 to TRBJ2-1; 7 bases map to TRBD2. Trimming removed 1 base from V and 12 bases from J; junction bases left unmatched: 6. This CDR3 has 13 amino acids. This CDR3 reads CASSLGETSLQFF. The CDR3, as DNA: TGTGCCAGCAGTTTAGGCGAGACTAGCCTGCAGTTCTTC.

The gene calls are TRBV5-1 and TRBJ1-4, with D maybe TRBD1 (5 bases). The CDR3 is 15 amino acids. Per the germline V gene, CDR1 is SGHRS and CDR2 is YFSETQ. Trimming cost V 2 bases and J 10 bases, with 18 bases left between them. CDR3 protein: CASSFTGAEEGKLFF. The CDR3 DNA follows: TGCGCCAGCAGCTTTACAGGAGCTGAGGAGGGAAAACTGTTTTTT.

This clone appeared once. The chain employs TRBV28 and TRBJ2-3, with D hard to call. Trimming took 4 bases from V and 3 from J, leaving 2 bases between them. This CDR3 comprises 11 residues. CDR1 and CDR2 (germline): MDHEN, SYDVKM. The CDR3 loop is CASSSTDTQYF. CDR3 in DNA: TGTGCCAGCAGTTCGACAGATACGCAGTATTTT.

This rearrangement joins TRBV28 to TRBJ1-5, with 9 bases fitting TRBD1. V gave up 3 bases and J gave up 5 bases; unmatched junction bases: 5. Germline V gene data show CDR1 as MDHEN and CDR2 as SYDVKM. This CDR3 is built from 15 residues. The CDR3 DNA reads TGTGCCAGCAGTTTCTGGGACAGGGATTATCAGCCCCAGCATTTT. Amino acid sequence: CASSFWDRDYQPQHF.

The chain combines TRBV7-2 with TRBJ2-1, with 8 bases identical to TRBD1. CDR1 and CDR2 (germline): SGHTA, FQGNSA. The CDR3 runs 12 residues. With V trimmed by 2 bases and J by 10 bases, 1 base remained unmatched. The CDR3 DNA reads as TGTGCCAGCAGCTTATGGGACAGGGAGCAGTTCTTC. Translating it yields CASSLWDREQFF.

The CDR3 sequence: CASSVGQHYGYTF. The CDR3 region has the DNA TGTGCCAGCAGTGTGGGACAGCACTATGGCTACACCTTC. The J gene is TRBJ1-2, the V gene TRBV12-3 or TRBV12-4; 7 nucleotides line up with TRBD1. V was pared by 5 bases and J by 3 bases, with 3 bases of the junction left unmatched. The CDR3 consists of 13 residues.

V gene TRBV3-1 (or the pseudogene TRBV3-2) combines with J gene TRBJ2-1, with TRBD2 as a possible D gene (6 bases). This CDR3 is 12 amino acids long. Looked up from germline, CDR1 is LGHDT and CDR2 is YNNKEL (reference sequence). The V end lost 1 base, the J end lost 12 bases, and 10 bases lay between the germline ends. The CDR3 nucleotides read TGTGCCAGCAGCCAAGTCGTCGGGGGGCAGTTCTTC. Its translation: CASSQVVGGQFF.

This rearrangement joins TRBV7-2 to TRBJ2-7, with D perhaps matching TRBD1 (6 bases). The CDR3 spans 15 residues. The germline V gene encodes CDR1 SGHTA and CDR2 FQGNSA. The V and J ends lost 5 bases and 3 bases respectively, with 17 bases between them. In DNA form, the CDR3 reads TGTGCCAGCAGCGAACAGGGCAGCAACTTCTACGAGCAGTACTTC. Translated: CASSEQGSNFYEQYF.

This chain connects TRBV6-1 to TRBJ2-1; D unresolved. CDR3 length: 15 amino acids. Germline loops: CDR1 MNHNS, CDR2 SASEGT. Trimming shortened V by 3 bases and J by 0 bases, and 9 bases separated the two germline ends. The CDR3 bases are TGTGCCAGCAGTGAGGAGTTTAGCTCCTACAATGAGCAGTTCTTC. This codes for CASSEEFSSYNEQFF.

The CDR3 region has the DNA TGCGCCAGCAGCCCTTTCGGGGCGGGAGACAACAATGAGCAGTTCTTC. Its protein product is CASSPFGAGDNNEQFF. The chain employs TRBV4-1 and TRBJ2-1, with 7 bases that match TRBD2. J lost 5 bases, V lost 4 bases, and 11 bases had no gene match. This CDR3 region has 16 residues. Germline values: CDR1 MGHRA, CDR2 YSYEKL.

The chain has TRBV28 and TRBJ1-5; possible D gene TRBD1, 5 bases. This CDR3 comprises 12 residues. CDR1 is MDHEN, CDR2 SYDVKM, per germline. V was pared by 7 bases and J by 11 bases, with 15 bases between. This CDR3 is CASNLGGESQHF. The CDR3 bases are TGTGCCAGCAACCTGGGGGGGGAGTCCCAGCATTTT. Supplemented by reference TRBV28 and TRBJ1-5, the full variable domain reads DVKVTQSSRYLVKRTGEKVFLECVQDMDHENMFWYRQDPGLGLRLIYFSYDVKMKEKGDIPEGYSVSREKKERFSLILESASTNQTSMYLCASNLGGESQHFGDGTRLSIL.

The J gene is TRBJ2-4, the V gene TRBV11-2, with D maybe TRBD1 (6 bases). CDR1 is SGHAT, CDR2 FQNNGV, per germline. The CDR3 has 17 amino acids. V lost 5 bases and J 2 bases, leaving 19 bases between the germline ends. The DNA for the CDR3 is TGTGCCAGCAGCACCCTCAGGGGTCGCTTGTCCAAAAACATTCAGTACTTC. As protein: CASSTLRGRLSKNIQYF.

This clone has only a few counts. This rearrangement joins TRBV6-4 to TRBJ2-3, with 10 bases matching TRBD1. V shed 2 bases, J shed 1 base, and the junction held 0 bases outside the gene matches. The germline CDR1 and CDR2 sequences are MRHNA and SNTAGT. The CDR3 length is 15 residues. CDR3 sequence (DNA): TGTGCCAGCAGTGACGGGACAGGGGGCACAGATACGCAGTATTTT. Translating it yields CASSDGTGGTDTQYF.